This T cell receptor beta chain comes out of a study of Graves' ophthalmopathy and Graves' hyperthyroidism. RNA served as the template for amplifying TCR beta CDR3 regions. RT-PCR with HTBI primers came first, then second-round multiplex PCR. TCRdb called the multiplex PCR reads again in MiXCR, with one record for every CDR3 protein. The top ten clones hold roughly 1.5% of a sample with some 400,000 distinct CDR3 sequences, around 16% of them seen once. Pregnancy or lactation, uncontrolled infections and other autoimmune diseases were grounds for excluding patients. This clonotype has at least ten counts. Its antigen remains unknown. Germline V lookup: CDR1 SGHAT, CDR2 FQNNGV. V gave up 1 base and J gave up 1 base; unmatched junction bases: 2. The CDR3 has 16 amino acids. Whole-study results and caveats: Sensitivity of roughly 64% and specificity of 72% to 80% were achieved by the model that predicted ophthalmopathy progression. Blood also contained most of the expanded thyroid clonotypes above 0.001 frequency.

This chain joins TRBV11-2 and TRBJ2-7, with 12 bases matching TRBD2. Material: peripheral blood. The clonotype comes from a woman aged 18-35 years with Graves' ophthalmopathy. CDR3 in DNA: TGTGCCAGCAGCTTAGGTACTAGCGGGAGGTCCTACGAGCAGTACTTC. This encodes CASSLGTSGRSYEQYF.